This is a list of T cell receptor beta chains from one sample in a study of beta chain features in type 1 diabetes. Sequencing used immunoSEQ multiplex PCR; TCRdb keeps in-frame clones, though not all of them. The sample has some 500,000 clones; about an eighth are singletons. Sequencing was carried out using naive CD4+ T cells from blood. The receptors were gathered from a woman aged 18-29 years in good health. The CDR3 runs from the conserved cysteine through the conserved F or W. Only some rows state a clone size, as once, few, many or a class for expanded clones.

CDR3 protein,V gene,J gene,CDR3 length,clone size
CASSQGIKGNQPQHF,TRBV4-1,TRBJ1-5,15,.
CASSLPGFVQETQYF,TRBV11-2,TRBJ2-5,15,few
CASSLAGASNFLFF,TRBV7-2,TRBJ1-4,14,few
CASTNRRNEQFF,TRBV6-5,TRBJ2-1,12,.
CASSLSGGNEQFF,TRBV27,TRBJ2-1,13,.
CASSLVGLAGAIAKNIQYF,TRBV11-2,TRBJ2-4,19,.
CASSSGQFSYEQYF,TRBV5-4,TRBJ2-7,14,.
CASGLSAYPEQYF,TRBV12-5,TRBJ2-7,13,.
CAWRPLSGVLNEQFF,TRBV30,TRBJ2-1,15,.
CASSMKPSGPQETQYF,TRBV19,TRBJ2-5,16,few
CASSHTGRDKNIQYF,TRBV6-6,TRBJ2-4,15,few
CASSPRDGYTF,TRBV7-2,TRBJ1-2,11,few
CASQARPGADTQYF,TRBV7-3,TRBJ2-3,14,few
CASSYSYPGTSTEAFF,TRBV6-5,TRBJ1-1,16,.
CSVPYRENYGYTF,TRBV29-1,TRBJ1-2,13,few
CASRETGTSYEQYF,TRBV25-1,TRBJ2-7,14,few
CASRPWDQRWGDIQYF,TRBV28,TRBJ2-4,16,few
CASSLGSRRGYTF,TRBV28,TRBJ1-2,13,few
CASSQWRTASTDTQYF,TRBV4-1,TRBJ2-3,16,.
CASGLSDILDTQYF,TRBV12-5,TRBJ2-3,14,few
CASSPLTGELFF,TRBV18,TRBJ2-2,12,.
CASRPGNYGYTF,TRBV6-6,TRBJ1-2,12,few
CASSLRGELFF,TRBV11-3,TRBJ2-2,11,.
CAISESEGTQGYGYTF,TRBV10-3,TRBJ1-2,16,.
CASSSSGTDTQYF,TRBV27,TRBJ2-3,13,.
CASSPSLVRALQETQYF,TRBV11-2,TRBJ2-5,17,.
CASSVSGTETQYF,TRBV7-2,TRBJ2-5,13,.
CASSQEWGVETQYF,TRBV4-3,TRBJ2-5,14,.
CATSRDLNTEAFF,TRBV15,TRBJ1-1,13,few
CASSGTSGQETQYF,TRBV19,TRBJ2-5,14,few
CASSPGYETQYF,TRBV14,TRBJ2-5,12,few
CASSTYNEQFF,TRBV28,TRBJ2-1,11,.
CASSHNSIGTQYF,TRBV7-3,TRBJ2-5,13,few
CASSLLTGTDTQYF,TRBV7-2,TRBJ2-3,14,few
CASSDELEIYNEQFF,TRBV11-2,TRBJ2-1,15,.
CASSPLPLAGGQETQYF,TRBV18,TRBJ2-5,17,few
CASSFSNSPLHF,TRBV7-9,TRBJ1-6,12,few
CASRSTSGYEQYF,TRBV4-2,TRBJ2-7,13,few
CASSSLTSRNTEAFF,TRBV11-2,TRBJ1-1,15,.
CASTEQGQNTEAFF,TRBV11-3,TRBJ1-1,14,few
CASSWGQASNYGYTF,TRBV5-1,TRBJ1-2,15,.
CASSRDSGRAAYNEQFF,TRBV7-2,TRBJ2-1,17,few
CASSLSTGDTQYF,TRBV7-3,TRBJ2-3,13,.
CASTAGKNYEQYF,TRBV25-1,TRBJ2-7,13,.
CASSAYGEKLFF,TRBV7-2,TRBJ1-4,12,few
CASSVGPVVTDTQYF,TRBV9,TRBJ2-3,15,few